This T cell receptor beta chain comes out of a study of patients and donors after allogeneic stem cell transplantation (TCRdb year 2020). Comment on this clonotype: Its cognate antigen has yet to be identified. Within one base of it there is no much larger clone, and no base qualities were kept.

From the cysteine up to the phenylalanine, the CDR3 has a length of 13 residues. Of the read, only the CDR3 DNA is kept; its 39 bases are in frame from base 1. V was cut back by 5 bases and J by 4 bases, leaving a gap of 11 bases between them. The germline V gene (reference sequence) provides CDR1 MNHEY and CDR2 SMNVEV. The library was prepared using RT-PCR. TCRdb names NextSeq 550 as the instrument used. TCRdb applied fastp at Q25 and MiXCR to the public reads, then kept only in-frame beta chains. Each CDR3 protein appears once, grouped with its most common genes and DNA. The sample data list about 340 distinct CDR3 sequences, and 3% to 3.5% of these were observed just once. In total, the top ten clones hold around 51% of the sample.

The rearranged chain carries TRBV27 and TRBJ1-1; the D region possibly corresponds to TRBD1 (6 bases align). This TCR was sampled from a human donor who was either an allogeneic HSCT recipient or a stem cell or donor lymphocyte infusion donor (not recorded which). It is not recorded whose cells these are; they may come from a transplant donor. Sequences were obtained from blood, either unsorted or a sorted T cell fraction (not recorded which). The CDR3 protein: CASSTKGGTEAFF. The nucleotides read TGTGCCAGCAGTACTAAGGGGGGCACTGAAGCTTTCTTT.